This T cell receptor beta chain appears in the sequencing data of a study of blood T cell repertoires in COVID-19. Original processing notes: Counts of nucleated cells, estimated from reference gene primer amplification, were obtained. Data came from immunoSEQ multiplex PCR; TCRdb stores just in-frame clones and leaves some out. The V and J calls and clone size come from that table; D and trimming were worked out from the DNA. Of 40,000 to 50,000 clones listed, around 90% were seen once; the top ten hold about 20%. The source is a man in his 70s with active COVID-19. Sequenced: peripheral blood.

The CDR3: CASSLVGSENQPQHF. The CDR3 nucleotides are TGTGCCAGCAGCTTAGTGGGTAGCGAGAATCAGCCCCAGCATTTT. This chain connects TRBV7-2 to TRBJ1-5; D unresolved. The CDR3 spans 15 residues. With 1 base removed from V and 4 bases from J, the gap between germline ends came to 11 bases. Germline V CDR1 and CDR2: SGHTA, FQGNSA.